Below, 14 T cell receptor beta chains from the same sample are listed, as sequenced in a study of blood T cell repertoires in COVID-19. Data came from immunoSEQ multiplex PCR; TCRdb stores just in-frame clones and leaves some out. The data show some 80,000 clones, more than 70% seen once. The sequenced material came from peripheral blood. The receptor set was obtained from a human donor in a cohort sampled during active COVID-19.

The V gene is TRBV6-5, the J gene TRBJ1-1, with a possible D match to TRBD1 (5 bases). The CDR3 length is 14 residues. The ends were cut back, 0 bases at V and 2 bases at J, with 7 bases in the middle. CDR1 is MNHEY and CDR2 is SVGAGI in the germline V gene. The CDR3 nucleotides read TGTGCCAGCAGTTACTCGCAGGGAAACACTGAAGCTTTCTTT. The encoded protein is CASSYSQGNTEAFF.

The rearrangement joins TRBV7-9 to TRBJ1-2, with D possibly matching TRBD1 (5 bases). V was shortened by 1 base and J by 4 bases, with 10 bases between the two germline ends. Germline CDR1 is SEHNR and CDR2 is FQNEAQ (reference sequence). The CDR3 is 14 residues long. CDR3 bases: TGTGCCAGCAGCTTAGAAGTCAGGGCCTATGGCTACACCTTC. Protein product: CASSLEVRAYGYTF.

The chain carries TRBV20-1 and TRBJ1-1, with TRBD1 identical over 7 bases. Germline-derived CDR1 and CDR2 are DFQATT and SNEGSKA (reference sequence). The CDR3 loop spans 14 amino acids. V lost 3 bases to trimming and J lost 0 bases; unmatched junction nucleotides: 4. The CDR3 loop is CSASRGRLNTEAFF. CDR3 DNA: TGCAGTGCTAGTAGGGGGCGGCTGAACACTGAAGCTTTCTTT.

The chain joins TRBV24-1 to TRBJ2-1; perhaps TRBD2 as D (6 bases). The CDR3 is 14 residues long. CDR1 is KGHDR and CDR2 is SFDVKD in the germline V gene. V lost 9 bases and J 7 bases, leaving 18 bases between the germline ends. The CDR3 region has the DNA TGTGCCACCGCGGAGGGCGGGAAGGATAATGAGCAGTTCTTC. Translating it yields CATAEGGKDNEQFF.

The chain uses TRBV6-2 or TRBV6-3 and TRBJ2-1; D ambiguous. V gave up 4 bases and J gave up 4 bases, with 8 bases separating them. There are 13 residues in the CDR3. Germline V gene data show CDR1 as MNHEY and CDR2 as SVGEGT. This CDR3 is CASSSYSYNEQFF. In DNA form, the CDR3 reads TGTGCCAGCAGTTCGTACTCATACAATGAGCAGTTCTTC.

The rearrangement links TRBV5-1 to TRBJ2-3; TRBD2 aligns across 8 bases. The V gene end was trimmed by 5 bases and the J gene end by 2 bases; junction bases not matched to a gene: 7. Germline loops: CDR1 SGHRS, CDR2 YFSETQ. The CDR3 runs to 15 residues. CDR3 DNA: TGCGCCAGCAGTTCGGGACTAGAGGCCACAGATACGCAGTATTTT. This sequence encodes CASSSGLEATDTQYF.

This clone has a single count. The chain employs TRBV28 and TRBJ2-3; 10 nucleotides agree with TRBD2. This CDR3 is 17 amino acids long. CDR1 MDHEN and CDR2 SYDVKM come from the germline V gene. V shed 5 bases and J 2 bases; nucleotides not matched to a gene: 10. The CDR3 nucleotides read TGTGCCAGCAGTCTACTAGCGGGACAAGCACCCACAGATACGCAGTATTTT. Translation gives CASSLLAGQAPTDTQYF.

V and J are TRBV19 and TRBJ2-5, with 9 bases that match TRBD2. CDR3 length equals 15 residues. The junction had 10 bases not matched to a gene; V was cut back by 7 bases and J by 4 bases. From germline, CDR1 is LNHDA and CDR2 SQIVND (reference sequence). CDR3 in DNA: TGTGCCAGTACCGACGGCGGGGGGGCTGGAGAGACCCAGTACTTC. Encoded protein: CASTDGGGAGETQYF.

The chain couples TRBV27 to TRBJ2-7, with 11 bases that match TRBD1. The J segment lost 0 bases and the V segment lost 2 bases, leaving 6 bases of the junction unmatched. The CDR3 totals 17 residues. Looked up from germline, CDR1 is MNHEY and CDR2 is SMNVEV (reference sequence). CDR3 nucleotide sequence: TGTGCCAGCAGTTTAACGGGGACAGGGGGTACCTCCTACGAGCAGTACTTC. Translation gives CASSLTGTGGTSYEQYF.

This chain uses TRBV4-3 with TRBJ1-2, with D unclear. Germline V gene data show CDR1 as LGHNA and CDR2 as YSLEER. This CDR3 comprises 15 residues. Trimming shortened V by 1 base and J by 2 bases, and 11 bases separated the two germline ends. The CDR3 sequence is CASSQAATGNYGYTF. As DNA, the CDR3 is TGCGCCAGCAGCCAAGCCGCCACGGGAAACTATGGCTACACCTTC.

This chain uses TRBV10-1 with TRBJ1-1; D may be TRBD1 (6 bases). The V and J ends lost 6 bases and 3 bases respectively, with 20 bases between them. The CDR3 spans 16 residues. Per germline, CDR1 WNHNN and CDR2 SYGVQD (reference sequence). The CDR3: CASREPNRARYTEAFF. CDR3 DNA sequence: TGCGCCAGCAGAGAACCCAACAGGGCCCGTTACACTGAAGCTTTCTTT.

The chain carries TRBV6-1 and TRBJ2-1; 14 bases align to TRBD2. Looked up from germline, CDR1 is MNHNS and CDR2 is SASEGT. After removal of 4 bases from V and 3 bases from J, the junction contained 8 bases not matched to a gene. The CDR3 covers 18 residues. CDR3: CASSVAGTSGSGYNEQFF. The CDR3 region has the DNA TGTGCCAGCAGTGTTGCCGGGACTAGCGGGAGCGGCTACAATGAGCAGTTCTTC.

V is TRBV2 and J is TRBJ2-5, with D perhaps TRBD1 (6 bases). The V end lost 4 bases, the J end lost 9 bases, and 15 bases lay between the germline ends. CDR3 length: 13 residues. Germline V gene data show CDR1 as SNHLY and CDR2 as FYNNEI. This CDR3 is CASSVQGGSSQYF. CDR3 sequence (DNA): TGTGCCAGCAGTGTACAGGGCGGAAGTTCCCAGTACTTC. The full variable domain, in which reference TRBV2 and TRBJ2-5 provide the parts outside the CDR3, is EPEVTQTPSHQVTQMGQEVILRCVPISNHLYFYWYRQILGQKVEFLVSFYNNEISEKSEIFDDQFSVERPDGSNFTLKIRSTKLEDSAMYFCASSVQGGSSQYFGPGTRLLVL.

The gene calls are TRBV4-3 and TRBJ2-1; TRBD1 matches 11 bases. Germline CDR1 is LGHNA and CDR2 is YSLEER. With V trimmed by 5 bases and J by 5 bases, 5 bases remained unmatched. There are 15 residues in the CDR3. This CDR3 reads CASSAGTGGNNEQFF. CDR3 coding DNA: TGCGCCAGCAGCGCCGGGACAGGGGGAAACAATGAGCAGTTCTTC.